This entry concerns a single T cell receptor (beta chain). In the authors' methods: Counts of nucleated cells, estimated from reference gene primer amplification, were obtained. Sequencing was performed with immunoSEQ multiplex PCR; in TCRdb, only in-frame clones are kept and a portion is missing. V and J calls and clone size are given by that table; D and trimming were obtained from the DNA. The data contain roughly 340,000 clones, over 80% of them seen just once; the ten biggest clones take up about 6%. The data are from a study of blood T cell repertoires in COVID-19. The overall study: Samples representing acute and convalescent COVID-19 were sourced from the United States, Italy and Spain. T cells, B-cell-depleted T cells, or PBMCs supplied cDNA or gDNA.

Those enrolled in Seattle joined during active infection and were followed longitudinally afterward. Germline V lookup: CDR1 LGHNA, CDR2 YNFKEQ. The CDR3 consists of 14 residues. Trimming removed 2 bases from V and 4 bases from J, with 11 bases in between. The rearrangement uses TRBV4-2 and TRBJ1-2; weak D call: TRBD1 (6 bases). The TCR comes from a woman aged 50 to 60 with COVID-19, enrolled during active disease. The sample consisted of peripheral blood. The CDR3 DNA sequence: TGTGCCAGCAGCCAATGGGGGCATGGCTATGGCTACACCTTC. Translating it yields CASSQWGHGYGYTF.